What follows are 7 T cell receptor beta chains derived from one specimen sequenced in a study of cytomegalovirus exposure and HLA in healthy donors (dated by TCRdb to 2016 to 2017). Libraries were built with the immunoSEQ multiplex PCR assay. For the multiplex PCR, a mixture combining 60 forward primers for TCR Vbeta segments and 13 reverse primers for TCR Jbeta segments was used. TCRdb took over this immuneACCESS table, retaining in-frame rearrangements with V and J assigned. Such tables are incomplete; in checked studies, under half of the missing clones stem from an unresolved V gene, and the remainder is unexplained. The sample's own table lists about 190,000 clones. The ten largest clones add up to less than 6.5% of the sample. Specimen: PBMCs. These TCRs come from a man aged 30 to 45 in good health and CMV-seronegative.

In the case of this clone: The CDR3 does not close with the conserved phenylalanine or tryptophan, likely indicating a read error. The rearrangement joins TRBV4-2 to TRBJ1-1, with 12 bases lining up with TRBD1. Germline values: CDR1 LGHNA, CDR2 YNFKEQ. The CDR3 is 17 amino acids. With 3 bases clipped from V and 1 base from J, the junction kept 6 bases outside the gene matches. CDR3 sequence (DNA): TGTGCCAGCAGCCAGCCGGGACAGGGGGCTTCGAACACTGAAGCTTTCCTT. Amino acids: CASSQPGQGASNTEAFL.

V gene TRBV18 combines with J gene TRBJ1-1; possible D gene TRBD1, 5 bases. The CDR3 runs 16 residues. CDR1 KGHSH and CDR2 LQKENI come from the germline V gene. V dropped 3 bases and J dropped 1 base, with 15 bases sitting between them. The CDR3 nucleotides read TGTGCCAGCTCACCGGGTGGGGCGCTGGGGAACACTGAAGCTTTCTTT. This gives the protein CASSPGGALGNTEAFF.

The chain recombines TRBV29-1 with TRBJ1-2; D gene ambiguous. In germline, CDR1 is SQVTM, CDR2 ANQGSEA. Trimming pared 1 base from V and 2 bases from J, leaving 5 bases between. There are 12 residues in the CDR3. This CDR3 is CSVEGRNYGYTF. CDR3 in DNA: TGCAGCGTTGAAGGGAGGAACTATGGCTACACCTTC. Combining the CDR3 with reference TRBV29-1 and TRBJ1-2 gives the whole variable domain SAVISQKPSRDICQRGTSLTIQCQVDSQVTMMFWYRQQPGQSLTLIATANQGSEATYESGFVIDKFPISRPNLTFSTLTVSNMSPEDSSIYLCSVEGRNYGYTFGSGTRLTVV.

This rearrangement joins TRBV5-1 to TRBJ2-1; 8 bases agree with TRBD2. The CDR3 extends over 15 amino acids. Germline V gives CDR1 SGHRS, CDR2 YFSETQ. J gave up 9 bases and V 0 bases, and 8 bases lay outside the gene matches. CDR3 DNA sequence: TGCGCCAGCAGCTTGGACGGGACTAGGAACAGTGAGCAGTTCTTC. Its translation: CASSLDGTRNSEQFF.

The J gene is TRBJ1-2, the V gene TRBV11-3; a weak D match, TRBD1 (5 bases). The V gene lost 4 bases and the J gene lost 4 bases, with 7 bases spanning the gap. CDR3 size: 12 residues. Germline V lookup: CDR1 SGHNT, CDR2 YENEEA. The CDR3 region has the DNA TGTGCCAGCAGCTCAGGGATCTATGGCTACACCTTC. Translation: CASSSGIYGYTF.

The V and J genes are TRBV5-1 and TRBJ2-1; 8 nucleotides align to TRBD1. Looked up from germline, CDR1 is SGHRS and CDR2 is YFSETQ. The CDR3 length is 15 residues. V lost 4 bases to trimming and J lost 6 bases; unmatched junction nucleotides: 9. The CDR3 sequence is CASSPQGAQTNEQFF. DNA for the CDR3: TGCGCCAGCAGCCCGCAGGGGGCGCAGACCAATGAGCAGTTCTTC.

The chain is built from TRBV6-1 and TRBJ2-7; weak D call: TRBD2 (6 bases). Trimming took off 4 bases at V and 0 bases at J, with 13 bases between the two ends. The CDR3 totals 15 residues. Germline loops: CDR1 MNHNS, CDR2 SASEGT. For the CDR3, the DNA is TGTGCCAGCAGTGCGGGGGTCATGAGCTCCTACGAGCAGTACTTC. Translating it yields CASSAGVMSSYEQYF.